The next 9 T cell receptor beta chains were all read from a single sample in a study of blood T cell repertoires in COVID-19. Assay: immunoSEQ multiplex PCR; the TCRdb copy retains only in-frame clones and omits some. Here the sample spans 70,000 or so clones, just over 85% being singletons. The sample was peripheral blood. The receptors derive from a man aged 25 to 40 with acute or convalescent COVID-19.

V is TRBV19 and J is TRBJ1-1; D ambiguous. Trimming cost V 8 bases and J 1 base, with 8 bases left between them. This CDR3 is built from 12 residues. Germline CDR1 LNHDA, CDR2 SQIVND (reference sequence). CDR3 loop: CASSDKNTEAFF. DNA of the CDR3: TGTGCCAGTTCCGACAAGAACACTGAAGCTTTCTTT.

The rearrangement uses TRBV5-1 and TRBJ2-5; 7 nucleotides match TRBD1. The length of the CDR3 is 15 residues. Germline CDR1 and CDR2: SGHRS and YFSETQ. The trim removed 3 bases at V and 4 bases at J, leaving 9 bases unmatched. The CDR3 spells CASSSLRTGGETQYF. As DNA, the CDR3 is TGCGCCAGCAGCTCCCTTAGGACAGGAGGAGAGACCCAGTACTTC.

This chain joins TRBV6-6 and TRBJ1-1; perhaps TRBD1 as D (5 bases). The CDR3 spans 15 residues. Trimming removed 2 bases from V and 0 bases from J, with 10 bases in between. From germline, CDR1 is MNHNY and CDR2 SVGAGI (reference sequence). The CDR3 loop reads CASSYPDSVNTEAFF. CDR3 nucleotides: TGTGCCAGCAGTTACCCCGACAGTGTGAACACTGAAGCTTTCTTT.

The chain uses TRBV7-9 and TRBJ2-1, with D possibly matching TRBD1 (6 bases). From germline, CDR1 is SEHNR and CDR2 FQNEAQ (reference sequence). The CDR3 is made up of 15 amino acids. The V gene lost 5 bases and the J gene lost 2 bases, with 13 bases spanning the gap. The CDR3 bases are TGTGCCAGCAGCCTTACAGGGTTGACCTACAATGAGCAGTTCTTC. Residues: CASSLTGLTYNEQFF.

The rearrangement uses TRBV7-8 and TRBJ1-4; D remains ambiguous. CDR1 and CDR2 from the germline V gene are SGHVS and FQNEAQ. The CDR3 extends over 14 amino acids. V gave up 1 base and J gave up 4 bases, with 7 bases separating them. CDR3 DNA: TGTGCCAGCAGCTTAGGGCAGTTTAATGAAAAACTGTTTTTT. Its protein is CASSLGQFNEKLFF.

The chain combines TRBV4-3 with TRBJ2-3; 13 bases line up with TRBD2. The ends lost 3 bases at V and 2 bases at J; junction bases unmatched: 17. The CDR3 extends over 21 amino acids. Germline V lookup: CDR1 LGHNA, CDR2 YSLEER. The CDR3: CASSQAFMKGTSGTDTDTQYF. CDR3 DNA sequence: TGCGCCAGCAGCCAGGCCTTCATGAAGGGGACTAGCGGGACCGACACAGATACGCAGTATTTT.

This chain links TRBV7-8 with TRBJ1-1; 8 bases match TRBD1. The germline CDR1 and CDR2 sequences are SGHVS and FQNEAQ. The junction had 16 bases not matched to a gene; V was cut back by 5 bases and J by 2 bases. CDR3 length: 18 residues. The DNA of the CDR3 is TGTGCCAGCAGCCCCACCCGACAGGGGTTAAGTATTAACACTGAAGCTTTCTTT. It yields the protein CASSPTRQGLSINTEAFF.

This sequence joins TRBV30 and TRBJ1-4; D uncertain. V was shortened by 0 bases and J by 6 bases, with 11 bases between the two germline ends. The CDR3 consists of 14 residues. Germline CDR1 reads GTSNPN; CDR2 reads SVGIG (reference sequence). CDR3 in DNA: TGTGCCTGGAGTGTACCAGTACAGTATGAAAAACTGTTTTTT. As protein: CAWSVPVQYEKLFF.

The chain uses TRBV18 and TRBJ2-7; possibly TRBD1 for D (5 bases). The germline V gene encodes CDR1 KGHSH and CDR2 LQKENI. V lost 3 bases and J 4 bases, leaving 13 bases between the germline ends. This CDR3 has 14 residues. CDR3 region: CASSPKQGMYEQYF. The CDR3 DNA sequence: TGTGCCAGCTCACCTAAGCAGGGTATGTACGAGCAGTACTTC.